One and the same sample provided the 8 T cell receptor beta chains below, sequenced in a study of cytomegalovirus exposure and HLA in healthy donors. Primers for the PCR totalled 60 Vbeta and 13 Jbeta. This table comes from immunoSEQ multiplex PCR, and its TCRdb copy is limited to in-frame clones, with some not included. The sample records approximately 170,000 clones, roughly 79% being singletons. The sequenced material came from PBMCs. The source is a woman in her 40s in good health and CMV-seropositive.

This chain links TRBV5-1 with TRBJ2-2; D unclear. V lost 0 bases and J lost 4, with 10 bases in between. CDR1 and CDR2 from the germline V gene are SGHRS and YFSETQ. The CDR3 consists of 15 residues. As DNA, the CDR3 is TGCGCCAGCAGCTTGGACGGGTTTGGCACCGGGGAGCTGTTTTTT. This gives the protein CASSLDGFGTGELFF. The full variable domain, in which reference TRBV5-1 and TRBJ2-2 provide the parts outside the CDR3, is KAGVTQTPRYLIKTRGQQVTLSCSPISGHRSVSWYQQTPGQGLQFLFEYFSETQRNKGNFPGRFSGRQFSNSRSEMNVSTLELGDSALYLCASSLDGFGTGELFFGEGSRLTVL.

CDR3 residues: CASSFATDVFETQYF. DNA for the CDR3: TGTGCCAGCAGCTTCGCGACAGACGTTTTTGAGACCCAGTACTTC. This chain links TRBV7-2 with TRBJ2-5; TRBD1 might be the D (5 bases). CDR3 length: 15 amino acids. V lost 3 bases to trimming and J lost 5 bases, with 16 bases between them. The germline CDR1 and CDR2 sequences are SGHTA and FQGNSA. The full variable domain, its missing parts supplied by reference TRBV7-2 and TRBJ2-5, is GAGVSQSPSNKVTEKGKDVELRCDPISGHTALYWYRQSLGQGLEFLIYFQGNSAPDKSGLPSDRFSAERTGGSVSTLTIQRTQQEDSAVYLCASSFATDVFETQYFGPGTRLLVL.

As to this clone: The sample has other DNA sequences that encode this CDR3 too. This rearrangement joins TRBV4-1 to TRBJ2-2; D is uncertain. Trimming pared 0 bases from V and 6 bases from J, leaving 5 bases between. The CDR3 totals 13 residues. CDR1 is MGHRA and CDR2 is YSYEKL in the germline V gene. CDR3 DNA: TGCGCCAGCAGCCAAGACTTAGCCGGGGAGCTGTTTTTT. It specifies CASSQDLAGELFF.

The J gene is TRBJ1-2, the V gene TRBV10-3, with unresolved D. This CDR3 is built from 13 residues. From germline, CDR1 is ENHRY and CDR2 SYGVKD. Trimming shortened V by 0 bases and J by 5 bases, and 7 bases separated the two germline ends. The CDR3 sequence: CAISESTAYGYTF. CDR3 bases: TGTGCCATCAGTGAGTCCACTGCTTATGGCTACACCTTC.

As to this clone: Compared with germline, one end of the junction differs, possibly owing to a read error. The rearrangement links TRBV7-9 to TRBJ1-4, with no clear D. This CDR3 has 14 residues. Germline CDR1 reads SEHNR; CDR2 reads FQNEAQ (reference sequence). DNA for the CDR3: TGTGCCAGCAGCTTAATTACAACGAATGAAAAACTGTTTTTT. This encodes CASSLITTNEKLFF.

The CDR3 bases are TGCGCCAGCAGCGACGCCAGGGGCTACGAGCAGTACTTC. It yields the protein CASSDARGYEQYF. The genes are TRBV5-1 and TRBJ2-7; D might be TRBD1 (6 bases). The V end was cut by 4 bases, the J end by 3 bases, with 11 bases between. CDR3 length: 13 amino acids. From germline, CDR1 is SGHRS and CDR2 YFSETQ.

This chain's CDR3 is CASSVMGGNTIYF. The CDR3 bases are TGTGCCAGCAGTGTGATGGGCGGAAACACCATATATTTT. This sequence joins TRBV2 and TRBJ1-3; no definite D call. This CDR3 region has 13 residues. CDR1 is SNHLY, CDR2 FYNNEI, per germline. Trimming took off 4 bases at V and 4 bases at J, with 8 bases between the two ends.

V and J are TRBV30 and TRBJ1-2; the match to TRBD1 covers 7 bases. The CDR3 consists of 14 residues. The V segment lost 5 bases and the J segment 5 bases; nucleotides outside the gene matches: 11. Per germline, CDR1 GTSNPN and CDR2 SVGIG (reference sequence). This CDR3 is CAWEGTGVGYGYTF. CDR3 DNA: TGTGCCTGGGAAGGCACAGGGGTGGGTTATGGCTACACCTTC.